The rows below give T cell receptor beta chains drawn from one sample of a study of T-cell reconstitution after alpha-beta-depleted transplantation in children. TCRdb called the PCR reads again in MiXCR, with one record for every CDR3 protein. The top ten clones hold around 5.6% of a sample with over 85,000 distinct CDR3 sequences, 4.5% to 7.5% of them seen once. Here the sequenced sample was PBMCs, mostly from graft donor cells, taken 60 days after TCRalphabeta/CD19-depleted stem cell transplant. These receptors were taken from a female patient aged 2 to 10 who had a stem cell transplant for Fanconi anemia, so the T cells may come from the graft donor. Both conserved end residues are part of each CDR3. A D gene is named only where the DNA matches it firmly. For some rows the clone size is stated as once, few or many, or as a class when expanded; others skip it.

TRBJ2-2	TRBD2	TRBV7-3	many	CASSLPAGGPGTGELFF	TGTGCCAGCAGCTTACCAGCGGGAGGGCCCGGCACCGGGGAGCTGTTTTTT
TRBJ2-7	.	TRBV5-6	few	CASSLGHEQYF	TGTGCCAGCAGCTTGGGACACGAGCAGTACTTC
TRBJ2-1	.	TRBV5-1	many	CASSFQPTRWLGNEQFF	TGCGCCAGCAGCTTTCAACCGACTAGATGGCTTGGCAATGAGCAGTTCTTC
TRBJ2-3	.	TRBV9	many	CASSVGLRVGTDTQYF	TGTGCCAGCAGCGTAGGGCTTCGAGTGGGCACAGATACGCAGTATTTT
TRBJ2-3	.	TRBV9	.	CASSVEIRGTDTQYF	TGTGCCAGCAGCGTAGAAATACGAGGGACAGATACGCAGTATTTT
TRBJ2-4	.	TRBV2	.	CATKGGEAKNIQYF	TGTGCCACCAAGGGGGGGGAAGCCAAAAACATTCAGTACTTC
TRBJ2-1	.	TRBV7-2	many	CASSLDRANNEQFF	TGTGCCAGCAGCTTAGATCGGGCAAACAATGAGCAGTTCTTC
TRBJ2-7	TRBD2	TRBV7-3	many	CASSLIGGGFYEQYF	TGTGCCAGCAGCTTGATAGGCGGGGGGTTCTACGAGCAGTACTTC
TRBJ2-7	TRBD2	TRBV6-5	few	CASSYRLAGAYEQYF	TGTGCCAGCAGTTACCGACTAGCGGGGGCTTACGAGCAGTACTTC
TRBJ1-6	.	TRBV21-1	few	CASTVQGFNSPLHF	TGTGCCAGCACTGTGCAGGGATTTAATTCACCCCTCCACTTT
TRBJ2-5	.	TRBV7-2	many	CASSRSVGETQYF	TGTGCCAGCAGCCGTAGCGTGGGGGAGACCCAGTACTTC